Listed here are 5 T cell receptor beta chains from one sample, sequenced in a study of cytomegalovirus exposure and HLA in healthy donors. A multiplex PCR was run with 60 Vbeta primers and 13 Jbeta primers. Clones were sequenced by immunoSEQ multiplex PCR, and TCRdb holds only the in-frame ones, with some missing. The table has 150,000 to 200,000 clones, approximately 11% seen once. Sequences were obtained from PBMCs. Receptors originate from a man aged 45 to 65 in good health and CMV-seropositive.

Worth noting for this clone: Other DNA sequences within the sample encode an identical CDR3. The chain uses TRBV19 and TRBJ1-3, with 11 bases that match TRBD1. Trimming cost V 6 bases and J 2 bases; bases outside gene matches: 3. This CDR3 has 15 amino acids. Looked up from germline, CDR1 is LNHDA and CDR2 is SQIVND (reference sequence). The CDR3 nucleotides are TGTGCCAGTAGCCGGACAGGGGGCACTGGAAACACCATATATTTT. The encoded protein is CASSRTGGTGNTIYF. Looking up the rest from reference TRBV19 and TRBJ1-3 gives the full variable domain: DGGITQSPKYLFRKEGQNVTLSCEQNLNHDAMYWYRQDPGQGLRLIYYSQIVNDFQKGDIAEGYSVSREKKESFPLTVTSAQKNPTAFYLCASSRTGGTGNTIYFGEGSWLTVV.

There are many counts of this clone. CDR3 in amino acids: CASVSASFYEQYF. CDR3 bases: TGTGCCAGCGTATCAGCGTCTTTCTACGAGCAGTACTTC. The chain couples TRBV6-6 to TRBJ2-7; D unresolved. V dropped 8 bases and J dropped 3 bases, with 14 bases sitting between them. Germline V gene sequence: CDR1 MNHNY, CDR2 SVGAGI (reference sequence). CDR3 length equals 13 residues.

This clone showed up just a few times. The gene calls are TRBV11-2 and TRBJ2-5; 14 nucleotides agree with TRBD2. This CDR3 region has 15 residues. Looked up from germline, CDR1 is SGHAT and CDR2 is FQNNGV. J gave up 7 bases and V 7 bases, and 8 bases lay outside the gene matches. The CDR3 is CASTPGTSGGGTQYF. DNA of the CDR3: TGTGCCAGCACCCCGGGGACTAGCGGGGGCGGGACCCAGTACTTC.

This chain joins TRBV18 and TRBJ1-1; a possible D gene is TRBD1 (6 bases). Germline CDR1 is KGHSH and CDR2 is LQKENI. This CDR3 is built from 14 residues. The V gene lost 3 bases and the J gene lost 4 bases, with 12 bases spanning the gap. DNA of the CDR3: TGTGCCAGCTCACCCCAAACAGGGCTCACTGAAGCTTTCTTT. As protein: CASSPQTGLTEAFF.

In this sample, this clone turned up once. This chain links TRBV7-6 with TRBJ2-3; the match to TRBD2 covers 12 bases. The CDR3 runs to 15 residues. The J segment lost 5 bases and the V segment lost 3 bases, leaving 3 bases of the junction unmatched. The germline CDR1 and CDR2 sequences are SGHVS and FNYEAQ. The CDR3 spells CASSFLAGGKDTQYF. Written as DNA, the CDR3 is TGTGCCAGCAGCTTTCTAGCGGGGGGGAAAGATACGCAGTATTTT.